This is a list of T cell receptor beta chains from one sample in a study of cytomegalovirus exposure and HLA in healthy donors. Profiling relied on immunoSEQ multiplex PCR, and the TCRdb table lists in-frame clones only, not all of them. The sample holds fewer than 150,000 clones, roughly three quarters seen once. The sequenced material came from PBMCs. The source of these receptors is a man aged 40-50 years in good health and CMV-seronegative. CDR3s include the opening cysteine and the closing phenylalanine or tryptophan.

V gene: TRBV9; J gene: TRBJ2-6; CDR3 protein: CASSVGQDSGANVLTF
V gene: TRBV9; J gene: TRBJ2-7; CDR3 protein: CASSLRLAGGEGEQYF
V gene: TRBV19; J gene: TRBJ2-1; CDR3 protein: CASSPHRVGNEQFF
V gene: TRBV4-3; J gene: TRBJ1-5; CDR3 protein: CASSQDVGLRISGSNQPQHF
V gene: TRBV14; J gene: TRBJ2-3; CDR3 protein: CASSQVAGRNTQYF
V gene: TRBV19; J gene: TRBJ2-7; CDR3 protein: CASTTGLAGVYEQYF
V gene: TRBV7-9; J gene: TRBJ2-5; CDR3 protein: CASSGRGKETQYF
V gene: TRBV7-9; J gene: TRBJ2-7; CDR3 protein: CASSSPDRPYEQYF
V gene: TRBV5-1; J gene: TRBJ2-2; CDR3 protein: CASSPWTGNTGELFF
V gene: TRBV6-5; J gene: TRBJ1-2; CDR3 protein: CASSYSAGGAYGYTF
V gene: TRBV5-5; J gene: TRBJ1-3; CDR3 protein: CASRIPGGNTIYF
V gene: TRBV11-3; J gene: TRBJ1-1; CDR3 protein: CASSLGGGGITEAFF
V gene: TRBV6-4; J gene: TRBJ2-2; CDR3 protein: CASSDPDRSNTGELFF
V gene: TRBV6-5; J gene: TRBJ1-2; CDR3 protein: CASSRQGTMNYGYTF
V gene: TRBV5-4; J gene: TRBJ2-7; CDR3 protein: CASSLEREYEQYF
V gene: TRBV4-3; J gene: TRBJ1-1; CDR3 protein: CASSRWTGAVKAFF
V gene: TRBV30; J gene: TRBJ1-2; CDR3 protein: CAWRPGGVGGYTF
V gene: TRBV9; J gene: TRBJ1-3; CDR3 protein: CASTIDTSSGNTIYF
V gene: TRBV6-1; J gene: TRBJ1-5; CDR3 protein: CASVLDTRSGQPQHF
V gene: TRBV5-1; J gene: TRBJ2-7; CDR3 protein: CASSWGGGRRSYEQYF
V gene: TRBV9; J gene: TRBJ2-7; CDR3 protein: CASSVDSAPEQYF
V gene: TRBV5-1; J gene: TRBJ1-2; CDR3 protein: CASSSSGGPSYGYTF
V gene: TRBV15; J gene: TRBJ2-7; CDR3 protein: CATSRDPGLAGKSEQYF
V gene: TRBV6-5; J gene: TRBJ2-2; CDR3 protein: CASRAGYTGELFF
V gene: TRBV6-1; J gene: TRBJ2-3; CDR3 protein: CASSEQRGADTQYF
V gene: TRBV7-5; J gene: TRBJ2-1; CDR3 protein: CARSPNHGGGGEQFF
V gene: TRBV9; J gene: TRBJ2-3; CDR3 protein: CASSVVTSGTDTQYF